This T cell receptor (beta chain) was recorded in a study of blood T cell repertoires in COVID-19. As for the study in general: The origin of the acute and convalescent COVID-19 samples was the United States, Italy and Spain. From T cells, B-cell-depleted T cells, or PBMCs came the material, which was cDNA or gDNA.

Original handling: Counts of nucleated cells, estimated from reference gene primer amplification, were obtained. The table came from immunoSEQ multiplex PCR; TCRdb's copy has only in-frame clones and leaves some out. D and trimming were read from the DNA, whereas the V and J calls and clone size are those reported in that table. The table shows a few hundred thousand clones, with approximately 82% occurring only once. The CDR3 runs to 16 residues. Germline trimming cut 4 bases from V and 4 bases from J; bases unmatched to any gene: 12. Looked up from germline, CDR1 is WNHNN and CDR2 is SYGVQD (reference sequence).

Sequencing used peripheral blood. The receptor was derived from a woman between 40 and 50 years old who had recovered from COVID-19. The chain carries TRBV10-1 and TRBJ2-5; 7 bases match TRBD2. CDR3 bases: TGCGCCAGCAGTGTGAGCGGGAAGGACCGAGGAGAGACCCAGTACTTC. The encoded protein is CASSVSGKDRGETQYF.